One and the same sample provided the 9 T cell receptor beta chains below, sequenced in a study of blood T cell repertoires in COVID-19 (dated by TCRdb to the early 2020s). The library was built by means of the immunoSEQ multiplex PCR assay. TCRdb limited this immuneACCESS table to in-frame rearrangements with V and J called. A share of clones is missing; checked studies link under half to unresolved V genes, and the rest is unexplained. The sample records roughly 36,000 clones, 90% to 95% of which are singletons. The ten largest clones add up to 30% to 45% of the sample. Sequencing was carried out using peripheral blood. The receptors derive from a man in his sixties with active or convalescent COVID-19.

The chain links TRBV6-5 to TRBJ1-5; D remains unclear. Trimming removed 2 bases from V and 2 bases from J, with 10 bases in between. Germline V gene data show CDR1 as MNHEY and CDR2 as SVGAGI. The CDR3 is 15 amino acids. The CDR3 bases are TGTGCCAGCAGTTACCGAGGAGGAGGCAATCAGCCCCAGCATTTT. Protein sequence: CASSYRGGGNQPQHF.

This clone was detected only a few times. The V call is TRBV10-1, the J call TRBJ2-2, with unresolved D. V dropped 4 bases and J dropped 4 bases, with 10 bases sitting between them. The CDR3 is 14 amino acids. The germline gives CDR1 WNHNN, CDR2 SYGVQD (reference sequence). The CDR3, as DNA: TGCGCCAGCAGTGCCGGGTCCAGCACCGGGGAGCTGTTTTTT. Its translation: CASSAGSSTGELFF.

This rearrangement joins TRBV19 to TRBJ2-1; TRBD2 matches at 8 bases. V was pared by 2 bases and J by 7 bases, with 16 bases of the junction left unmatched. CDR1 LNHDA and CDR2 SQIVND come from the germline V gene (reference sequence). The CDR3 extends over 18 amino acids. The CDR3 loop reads CASSISSGSSGRANEQFF. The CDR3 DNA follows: TGTGCCAGTAGTATATCGTCAGGGTCAAGCGGGAGAGCGAATGAGCAGTTCTTC.

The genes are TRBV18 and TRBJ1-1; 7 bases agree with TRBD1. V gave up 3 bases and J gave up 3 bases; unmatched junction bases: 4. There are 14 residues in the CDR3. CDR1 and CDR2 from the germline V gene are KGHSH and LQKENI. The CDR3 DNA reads TGTGCCAGCTCACCTAGGGACAGTTACACTGAAGCTTTCTTT. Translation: CASSPRDSYTEAFF.

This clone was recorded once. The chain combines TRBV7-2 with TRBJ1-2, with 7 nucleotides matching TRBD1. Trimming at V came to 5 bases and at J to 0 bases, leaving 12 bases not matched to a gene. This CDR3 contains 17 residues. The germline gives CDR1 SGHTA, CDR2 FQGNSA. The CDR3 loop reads CASSNRQGPTSNYGYTF. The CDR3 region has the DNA TGTGCCAGCAGCAACCGACAGGGCCCGACCTCTAACTATGGCTACACCTTC.

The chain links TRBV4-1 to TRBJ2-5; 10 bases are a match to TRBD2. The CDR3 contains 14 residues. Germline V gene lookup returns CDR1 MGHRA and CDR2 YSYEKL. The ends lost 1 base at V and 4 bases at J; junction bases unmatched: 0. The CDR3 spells CASSQGLAGETQYF. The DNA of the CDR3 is TGCGCCAGCAGCCAAGGACTAGCGGGAGAGACCCAGTACTTC.

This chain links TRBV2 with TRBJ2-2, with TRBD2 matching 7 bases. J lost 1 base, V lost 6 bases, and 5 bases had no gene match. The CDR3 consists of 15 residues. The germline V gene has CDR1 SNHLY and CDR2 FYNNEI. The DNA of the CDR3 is TGTGCCAGCAGACAGACTAGCAAGAACACCGGGGAGCTGTTTTTT. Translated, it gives CASRQTSKNTGELFF.

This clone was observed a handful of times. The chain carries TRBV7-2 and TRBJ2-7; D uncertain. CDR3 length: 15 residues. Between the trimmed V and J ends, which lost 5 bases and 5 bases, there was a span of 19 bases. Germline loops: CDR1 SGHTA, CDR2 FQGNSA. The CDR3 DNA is TGTGCCAGCAGCCCAAGGATCGGCTGGCTAGACGAGCAGTACTTC. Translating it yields CASSPRIGWLDEQYF.

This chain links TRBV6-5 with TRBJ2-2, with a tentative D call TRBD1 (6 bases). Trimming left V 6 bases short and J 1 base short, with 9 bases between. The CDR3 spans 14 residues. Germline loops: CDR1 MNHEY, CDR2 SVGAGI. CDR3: CASSRTENTGELFF. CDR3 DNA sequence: TGTGCCAGCAGCCGGACAGAGAACACCGGGGAGCTGTTTTTT.